This TCR beta chain was profiled in a study of radiotherapy plus CTLA-4 blockade in lung cancer. Study summary: Across the patients, objective responses occurred in more than 15%, and disease control in around 31%. General observations from the study: Dynamics of early blood T cell clones, together with interferon-beta, were reportedly the best predictors of response. Expansion of tumor-derived TCR clones was observed in blood after radiotherapy plus ipilimumab.

This clone has just a few counts. Antigen: not known. The data were produced by immunoSEQ multiplex PCR, yet TCRdb's version contains in-frame clones alone and is incomplete. The profile shows about 19,000 clones, about 82% of them singletons. Focal radiation plus CTLA-4 blockade with ipilimumab was given to patients with chemo-refractory metastatic non-small-cell lung cancer. The specimen comprised peripheral blood, sampled from a patient treated with radiotherapy plus ipilimumab. This clonotype was obtained from a human donor with non-small cell lung cancer whose response to radiotherapy plus ipilimumab could not be evaluated.

The CDR3 coding sequence is TGCAGCGTCGCTACAGGGGTTACTGGAAACACCATATATTTT. This codes for CSVATGVTGNTIYF. The chain combines TRBV29-1 with TRBJ1-3, with 7 bases aligning to TRBD1. Germline V gives CDR1 SQVTM, CDR2 ANQGSEA. With 6 bases clipped from V and 2 bases from J, the junction kept 7 bases outside the gene matches. This CDR3 comprises 14 residues.